Following are 3 T cell receptor beta chains from one sample sequenced in a study of CD8+ T cells in alopecia areata. RNA was isolated and reverse transcribed to cDNA, the sequencing template. Measured with immunoSEQ multiplex PCR; TCRdb has only the in-frame clones, and not every one. Found here are 150,000 to 200,000 clones, 58% of them singletons; the top ten hold roughly 5.8%. As for treatment: oral pan-JAK inhibitor, 5-10 mg twice daily. Sequences were derived from CD4+ T cells sorted from blood, sampled at week 24, from a patient treated with tofacitinib. Source of these receptors: a human donor with alopecia areata.

Notes on this clone: Other DNA sequences in this sample translate to the same CDR3. V and J are TRBV29-1 and TRBJ1-2, with TRBD1 matching 8 bases. The CDR3 spans 13 residues. The J segment lost 6 bases and the V segment lost 4 bases, leaving 7 bases of the junction unmatched. Germline CDR1 reads SQVTM; CDR2 reads ANQGSEA. Written as DNA, the CDR3 is TGCAGCGTTGGTATTACGGACAGGGATGGCTACACCTTC. Its translation: CSVGITDRDGYTF.

This clone occurred a few times. The V and J genes are TRBV7-9 and TRBJ2-1; 9 bases fit TRBD2. Losses at the gene ends were 4 bases for V and 2 bases for J; bases not matched to a gene: 3. Per germline, CDR1 SEHNR and CDR2 FQNEAQ (reference sequence). The CDR3 extends over 15 amino acids. CDR3 residues: CASSSASGTYNEQFF. The CDR3 nucleotides are TGTGCCAGCAGCTCTGCTAGCGGGACCTACAATGAGCAGTTCTTC.

CDR3 DNA: TGTGCCAGCTCACCAATATCGTTCCGGGCAGAAGAGCAGTTCTTC. It yields the protein CASSPISFRAEEQFF. The chain joins TRBV18 to TRBJ2-1; D is uncertain. The CDR3 is made up of 15 amino acids. Germline CDR1 KGHSH, CDR2 LQKENI. Trimming shortened V by 2 bases and J by 10 bases, and 18 bases separated the two germline ends.